What follows are 11 T cell receptor beta chains derived from one specimen sequenced in a study of beta chain features in type 1 diabetes. Findings and caveats of the study: Shortening that was moderate but significant affected the TCRB CDR3s of Type 1 diabetes patients in all four CD4+ subsets.

What these receptors recognize is not known. Sequencing targeted expressed TCRB transcripts, as all isolated RNA had been reverse transcribed. Sequencing used immunoSEQ multiplex PCR; TCRdb keeps in-frame clones, though not all of them. The sample has some 150,000 clones, 10% to 15% seen once. Sequencing was carried out using central memory CD4+ T cells from blood. These receptors were collected from a man younger than 30 with type 1 diabetes.

This clone was seen a few times. V is TRBV5-1 and J is TRBJ2-5, with D unclear. Germline CDR1 reads SGHRS; CDR2 reads YFSETQ. V lost 4 bases, J lost 5 bases, and 18 bases lay in between. This CDR3 is built from 15 residues. CDR3 region: CASSPVPSAVETQYF. CDR3 in DNA: TGCGCCAGCAGCCCTGTACCCTCGGCGGTGGAGACCCAGTACTTC.

This clone has a handful of counts. This chain links TRBV18 with TRBJ2-5, with a possible D match to TRBD1 (6 bases). Trimming removed 4 bases from V and 1 base from J, with 10 bases in between. Looked up from germline, CDR1 is KGHSH and CDR2 is LQKENI. The CDR3 has 14 amino acids. CDR3 loop: CASSQGQIQETQYF. CDR3 nucleotides: TGTGCCAGCTCACAGGGACAAATCCAAGAGACCCAGTACTTC.

This clone was counted ten times or more. The rearrangement links TRBV13 to TRBJ1-1; possibly TRBD1 for D (6 bases). Trimming shortened V by 4 bases and J by 5 bases, and 14 bases separated the two germline ends. Per the germline V gene, CDR1 is PRHDT and CDR2 is FYEKMQ (reference sequence). CDR3 size: 14 residues. The CDR3 nucleotides are TGTGCCAGCAGCTCACGGGCAGGGGAAACTGAAGCTTTCTTT. The encoded protein is CASSSRAGETEAFF.

This chain joins TRBV27 and TRBJ1-6; D gene unclear. V was trimmed by 3 bases and J by 13 bases, leaving 7 bases between them. The CDR3 covers 11 residues. Germline V CDR1 and CDR2: MNHEY, SMNVEV (reference sequence). DNA of the CDR3: TGTGCCAGCAGTTTGGGCGGGCCCCTCCACTTT. Its translation is CASSLGGPLHF.

This rearrangement joins TRBV28 to TRBJ2-5; 8 nucleotides agree with TRBD2. Germline CDR1 MDHEN, CDR2 SYDVKM. This CDR3 region has 14 residues. Unmatched junction bases numbered 5, after V lost 4 bases and J lost 4 bases. CDR3 protein: CASSSSGGAETQYF. As DNA, the CDR3 is TGTGCCAGCAGTTCGAGCGGGGGTGCAGAGACCCAGTACTTC.

V usage is TRBV9 and J usage is TRBJ1-2; 8 bases are shared with TRBD1. J lost 8 bases, V lost 3 bases, and 6 bases had no gene match. Germline loops: CDR1 SGDLS, CDR2 YYNGEE. The CDR3 sequence is 13 residues long. CDR3 sequence (DNA): TGTGCCAGCAGCGCCGGGACAGGCGGGGGCTACACCTTC. Translating it yields CASSAGTGGGYTF. Variable domain in full (rest from reference TRBV9 and TRBJ1-2): DSGVTQTPKHLITATGQRVTLRCSPRSGDLSVYWYQQSLDQGLQFLIQYYNGEERAKGNILERFSAQQFPDLHSELNLSSLELGDSALYFCASSAGTGGGYTFGSGTRLTVV.

V is TRBV7-2 and J is TRBJ2-7; a possible D gene is TRBD2 (6 bases). V lost 5 bases and J 4 bases, leaving 12 bases between the germline ends. The CDR3 has 13 amino acids. Per the germline V gene, CDR1 is SGHTA and CDR2 is FQGNSA. CDR3 nucleotides: TGTGCCAGCAGCCGGGACTTCGGGTACGAGCAGTACTTC. Translation: CASSRDFGYEQYF.

This clone was counted only a few times. V is TRBV13 and J is TRBJ2-5; D is undetermined. The CDR3 covers 11 residues. Germline V gives CDR1 PRHDT, CDR2 FYEKMQ (reference sequence). Trimming removed 5 bases at V and 7 bases at J, with 8 bases between. The CDR3 protein is CASSLLGTQYF. As DNA, the CDR3 is TGTGCCAGCAGCCTCCTAGGGACCCAGTACTTC.

Comment on this clone: A read error may be the cause here, since a much bigger clone is one base away. This rearrangement joins TRBV5-1 to TRBJ2-5; TRBD1 matches at 7 bases. Trimming cost V 4 bases and J 1 base; bases outside gene matches: 1. Germline V gene lookup returns CDR1 SGHRS and CDR2 YFSETQ. The CDR3 is made up of 13 amino acids. CDR3 nucleotide sequence: TGCGCCAGCAGCCGGGACAGCCAAGAGACCCAGTACTTC. Translated: CASSRDSQETQYF.

This clone was picked up a small number of times. The chain combines TRBV10-3 with TRBJ1-4; 7 bases are shared with TRBD1. With 6 bases clipped from V and 8 bases from J, the junction kept 6 bases outside the gene matches. The CDR3 is made up of 13 amino acids. The V gene's germline CDR1 is ENHRY and CDR2 SYGVKD. This CDR3 is CAIRQGQREKLFF. For the CDR3, the DNA is TGTGCCATCAGACAGGGACAGCGCGAAAAACTGTTTTTT.

The chain recombines TRBV6-5 with TRBJ1-2; 7 bases map to TRBD1. This CDR3 is built from 15 residues. The germline V gene encodes CDR1 MNHEY and CDR2 SVGAGI. V was pared by 6 bases and J by 8 bases, with 15 bases of the junction left unmatched. CDR3: CASSRPTQGSEGYTF. The CDR3 bases are TGTGCCAGCAGCCGACCTACACAGGGGAGTGAGGGCTACACCTTC.